Sequencing of this T cell receptor (beta chain) was carried out in a study of cytomegalovirus exposure and HLA in healthy donors. About the study: Earlier findings included 100 million to 130 million unique TCR beta sequences obtained from about 179 million T cells. Whole-study findings and limits: For TCR beta chains, V- and J-gene trimming was later linked to a missense DCLRE1C variant. The likely explanation for a cluster of highly shared sequence variants was sequencing artifact. Association of around 17,000 TCR beta sequences with HLA alleles was found at 0.05 false discovery rate in a later analysis.

The PCR employed 60 Vbeta primers together with 13 Jbeta primers. Profiled with immunoSEQ multiplex PCR; TCRdb holds only in-frame clones, not every one. The repertoire holds 100,000 to 150,000 clones, 75% to 90% seen once, with roughly 20% in the top ten. V shed 0 bases, J shed 0 bases, and the junction held 6 bases outside the gene matches. Germline V gene data show CDR1 as SGDLS and CDR2 as YYNGEE. The CDR3 extends over 17 amino acids. Concerning this clone: Its antigen remains unknown.

The receptor was isolated from a man aged 18-30 years in good health and CMV-seropositive. Sequenced: PBMCs. The V gene is TRBV9, the J gene TRBJ2-3, with 8 bases identical to TRBD1. This CDR3 is CASSVGTGFYSTDTQYF. The DNA of the CDR3 is TGTGCCAGCAGCGTAGGGACAGGGTTCTACAGCACAGATACGCAGTATTTT.